Each of the 16 T cell receptor beta chains below was sequenced from the same sample in a study of blood T cell repertoires in COVID-19. Sequencing used immunoSEQ multiplex PCR; TCRdb keeps in-frame clones, though not all of them. This table holds under 30,000 clones, roughly 86% found once. Specimen: peripheral blood. The receptors stem from a man aged 45-65 years with active COVID-19.

The chain combines TRBV11-2 with TRBJ1-1, with 12 bases identical to TRBD1. Germline CDR1 SGHAT, CDR2 FQNNGV. The trim removed 1 base at V and 1 base at J, leaving 7 bases unmatched. CDR3 length: 18 residues. CDR3 sequence: CASSLVLGQGAKNTEAFF. The CDR3 DNA is TGTGCCAGCAGCTTAGTTCTGGGACAGGGGGCGAAGAACACTGAAGCTTTCTTT.

This sequence joins TRBV6-5 and TRBJ1-2; 7 positions agree with TRBD1. Germline CDR1 MNHEY, CDR2 SVGAGI. V shed 2 bases, J shed 1 base, and the junction held 4 bases outside the gene matches. The CDR3 consists of 15 residues. The CDR3 sequence is CASSYVGTVNYGYTF. DNA of the CDR3: TGTGCCAGCAGTTACGTGGGGACAGTTAACTATGGCTACACCTTC.

This clone has a single count. This rearrangement joins TRBV7-9 to TRBJ2-2, with D possibly being TRBD2 (5 bases). CDR1 and CDR2 (germline): SEHNR, FQNEAQ (reference sequence). Trimming took off 1 base at V and 9 bases at J, with 9 bases between the two ends. This CDR3 is 13 amino acids long. Written as DNA, the CDR3 is TGTGCCAGCAGCTTAGTTCCGGGATGGGAGCTGTTTTTT. Translated, it gives CASSLVPGWELFF.

This chain uses TRBV10-3 with TRBJ2-7; 9 bases align to TRBD1. The germline gives CDR1 ENHRY, CDR2 SYGVKD. The V segment lost 6 bases and the J segment 7 bases; nucleotides outside the gene matches: 13. The CDR3 contains 15 residues. Written as DNA, the CDR3 is TGTGCCATCAGCGCTACCGGGGACAGGGCGGGGGAGCAGTACTTC. Translating it yields CAISATGDRAGEQYF.

The chain combines TRBV30 with TRBJ1-1; the match to TRBD1 covers 7 bases. This CDR3 region has 16 residues. Germline CDR1 GTSNPN, CDR2 SVGIG (reference sequence). The trim removed 2 bases at V and 2 bases at J, leaving 11 bases unmatched. The CDR3 DNA reads as TGTGCCTGGAGTAAAAACAGGGGTACGATTAACACTGAAGCTTTCTTT. Encoded protein: CAWSKNRGTINTEAFF.

CDR3 loop: CASSQRTSSYGETQYF. DNA for the CDR3: TGTGCCAGCTCACAACGGACTTCGAGTTATGGGGAGACCCAGTACTTC. The chain carries TRBV18 and TRBJ2-5, with D possibly matching TRBD2 (5 bases). Looked up from germline, CDR1 is KGHSH and CDR2 is LQKENI. The CDR3 totals 16 residues. Trimming took 4 bases from V and 5 from J, leaving 20 bases between them.

The chain links TRBV4-2 to TRBJ1-1, with D tentatively TRBD1 (5 bases). This CDR3 contains 14 residues. Germline CDR1 is LGHNA and CDR2 is YNFKEQ. The germline V and J ends were trimmed by 1 base and 5 bases, with 11 bases remaining between them. The CDR3 loop reads CASSQVGGETEAFF. The CDR3 nucleotides read TGTGCCAGCAGCCAAGTGGGAGGGGAAACTGAAGCTTTCTTT.

As regards this clone: The junction and the germline gene differ at one end; a read error may be behind it. The sample carries other DNA sequences with the same CDR3. The J gene is TRBJ2-2, the V gene TRBV5-4, with 7 bases lining up with TRBD1. The CDR3 is made up of 15 amino acids. Looked up from germline, CDR1 is SGHNT and CDR2 is YYREEE (reference sequence). The CDR3 protein is CASSSGQVRTGELFF. In nucleotides, the CDR3 is TGTGCCAGCAGCAGCGGACAGGTGCGCACCGGGGAGCTATTTTTT.

CDR3 sequence (DNA): TGCGCCAGCAGCCAAGATCCGGCGGGTTCCTACAATGAGCAGTTCTTC. It yields the protein CASSQDPAGSYNEQFF. The chain uses TRBV4-1 and TRBJ2-1; possibly TRBD2 for D (5 bases). V lost 0 bases, J lost 1 base, and 10 bases lay in between. The CDR3 covers 16 residues. Germline CDR1 is MGHRA and CDR2 is YSYEKL.

The chain combines TRBV4-1 with TRBJ1-6; D ambiguous. This CDR3 is built from 13 residues. Germline V gene data show CDR1 as MGHRA and CDR2 as YSYEKL. Trimming left V 0 bases short and J 6 bases short, with 3 bases between. CDR3 bases: TGCGCCAGCAGCCAAGAGAGTAATTCACCCCTCCACTTT. Protein sequence: CASSQESNSPLHF.

The chain links TRBV7-2 to TRBJ2-5; 7 bases are shared with TRBD1. Germline CDR1 reads SGHTA; CDR2 reads FQGNSA. Trimming removed 5 bases from V and 5 bases from J; junction bases left unmatched: 8. The CDR3 spans 14 residues. The CDR3: CASSLGTVPETQYF. The DNA for the CDR3 is TGTGCCAGCAGCCTTGGGACAGTCCCTGAGACCCAGTACTTC.

In regard to this clone: Additional DNA sequences in this sample encode the identical CDR3. J is TRBJ2-7 and V is TRBV18, with 10 bases lining up with TRBD1. This CDR3 contains 16 residues. From germline, CDR1 is KGHSH and CDR2 LQKENI. The junction had 12 bases not matched to a gene; V was cut back by 6 bases and J by 4 bases. CDR3 sequence (DNA): TGTGCCAGCTCCCCGCCGGGGACAGGGGTTTTATACGAGCAGTACTTC. Protein: CASSPPGTGVLYEQYF.

The rearrangement uses TRBV12-3 or TRBV12-4 and TRBJ2-2, with a tentative D call TRBD2 (6 bases). Trimming removed 3 bases at V and 5 bases at J, with 7 bases between. The CDR3 loop spans 13 amino acids. For the CDR3, the DNA is TGTGCCAGCAGTTTGGGGGGTACCGGGGAGCTGTTTTTT. Encoded protein: CASSLGGTGELFF.

This chain links TRBV5-5 with TRBJ1-2; TRBD1 agrees at 11 bases. V shed 0 bases, J shed 4 bases, and the junction held 2 bases outside the gene matches. The germline gives CDR1 SGHKS, CDR2 YYEKEE (reference sequence). The CDR3 has 15 residues. The CDR3: CASSLAGQGVYGYTF. Written as DNA, the CDR3 is TGTGCCAGCAGCTTGGCGGGACAGGGGGTCTATGGCTACACCTTC. Filled out from reference TRBV5-5 and TRBJ1-2, the complete variable domain reads DAGVTQSPTHLIKTRGQQVTLRCSPISGHKSVSWYQQVLGQGPQFIFQYYEKEERGRGNFPDRFSARQFPNYSSELNVNALLLGDSALYLCASSLAGQGVYGYTFGSGTRLTVV.

The genes are TRBV5-1 and TRBJ2-1; 9 bases are a match to TRBD1. This CDR3 has 15 residues. The V gene's germline CDR1 is SGHRS and CDR2 YFSETQ. V lost 0 bases and J lost 2; bases outside the gene matches: 0. CDR3 sequence: CASSLGQGAYNEQFF. CDR3 in DNA: TGCGCCAGCAGCTTGGGACAGGGGGCCTACAATGAGCAGTTCTTC.

V is TRBV13 and J is TRBJ2-3, with 9 positions matching TRBD1. V trimming: 5 bases; J trimming: 4 bases; junction bases outside the gene matches: 22. In germline, CDR1 is PRHDT, CDR2 FYEKMQ (reference sequence). The CDR3 is 20 residues long. The CDR3 loop is CASSPDSITQGASVSDTQYF. DNA of the CDR3: TGTGCCAGCAGCCCGGATTCAATTACACAGGGGGCATCGGTGTCAGATACGCAGTATTTT.